Detailed here is one TCR beta chain. The antigen is unknown. Assay: immunoSEQ multiplex PCR; the TCRdb copy retains only in-frame clones and omits some. The sample carries about 55,000 clones, 55% to 75% recorded once. These data are taken from a study of CD4+ T cells in melanoma. The CDR3 consists of 12 residues. The V gene lost 3 bases and the J gene lost 11 bases, with 14 bases spanning the gap. From germline, CDR1 is ENHRY and CDR2 SYGVKD. Overall study results and limits: Diverse differentiation states were reported for melanoma neoantigen-specific CD4+ T cells. A reported correlation linked neoantigen-specific CD4+ T cells to CD8+, macrophage and B cell function.

V gene TRBV10-3 combines with J gene TRBJ2-7; D perhaps matches TRBD2 (5 bases). This TCR was recovered from a human donor with melanoma. Sequencing input: tumor tissue. CDR3 bases: TGTGCCATCAGTGATGGGAGTCCGAAGAAGTACTTC. It yields the protein CAISDGSPKKYF.